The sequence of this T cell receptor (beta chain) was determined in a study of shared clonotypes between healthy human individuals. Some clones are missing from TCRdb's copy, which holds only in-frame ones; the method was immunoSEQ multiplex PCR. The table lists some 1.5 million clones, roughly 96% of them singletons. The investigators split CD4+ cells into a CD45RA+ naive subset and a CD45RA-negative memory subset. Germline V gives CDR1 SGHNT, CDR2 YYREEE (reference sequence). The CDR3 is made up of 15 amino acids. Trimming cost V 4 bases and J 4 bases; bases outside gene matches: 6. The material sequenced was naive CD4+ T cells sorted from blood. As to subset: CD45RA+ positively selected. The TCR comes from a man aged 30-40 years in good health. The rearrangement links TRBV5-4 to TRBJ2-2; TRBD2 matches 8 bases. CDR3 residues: CASSVAGRVTGELFF. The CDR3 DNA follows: TGTGCCAGCAGCGTAGCGGGAAGGGTCACCGGGGAGCTGTTTTTT.